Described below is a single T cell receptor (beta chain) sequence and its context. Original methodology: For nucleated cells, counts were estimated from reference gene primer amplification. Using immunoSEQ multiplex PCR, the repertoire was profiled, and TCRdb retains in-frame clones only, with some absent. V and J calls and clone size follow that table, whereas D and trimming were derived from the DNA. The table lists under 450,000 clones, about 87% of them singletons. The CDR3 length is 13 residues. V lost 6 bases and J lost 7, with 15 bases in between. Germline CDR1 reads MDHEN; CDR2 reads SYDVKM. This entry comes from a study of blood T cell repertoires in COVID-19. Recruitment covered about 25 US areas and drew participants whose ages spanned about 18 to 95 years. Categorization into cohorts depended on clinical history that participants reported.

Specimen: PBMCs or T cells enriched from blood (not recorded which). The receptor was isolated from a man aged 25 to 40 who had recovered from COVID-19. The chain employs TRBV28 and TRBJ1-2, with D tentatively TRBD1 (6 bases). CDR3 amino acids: CASREGGQSGYTF. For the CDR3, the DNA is TGTGCCAGCAGGGAGGGGGGGCAGAGTGGCTACACCTTC.